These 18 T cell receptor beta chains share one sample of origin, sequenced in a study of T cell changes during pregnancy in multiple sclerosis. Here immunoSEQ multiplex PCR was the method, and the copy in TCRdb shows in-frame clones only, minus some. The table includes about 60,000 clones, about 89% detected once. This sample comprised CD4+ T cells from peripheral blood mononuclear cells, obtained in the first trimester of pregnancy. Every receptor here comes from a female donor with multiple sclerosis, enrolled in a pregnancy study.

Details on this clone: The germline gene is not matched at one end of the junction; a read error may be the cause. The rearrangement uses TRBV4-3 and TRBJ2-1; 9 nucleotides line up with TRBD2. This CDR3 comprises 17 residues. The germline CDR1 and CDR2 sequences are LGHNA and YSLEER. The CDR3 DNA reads TGCGCCAGCAGCCAAGACCCCGGCGGGGGGGGAGACAATGGGCAGTTCTTC. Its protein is CASSQDPGGGGDNGQFF.

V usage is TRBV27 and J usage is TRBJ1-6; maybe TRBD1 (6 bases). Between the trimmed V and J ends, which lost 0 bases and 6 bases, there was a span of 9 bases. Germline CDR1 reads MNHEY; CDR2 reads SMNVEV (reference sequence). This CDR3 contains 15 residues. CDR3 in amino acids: CASSLSPDSNSPLHF. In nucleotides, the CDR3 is TGTGCCAGCAGTTTATCACCGGACAGTAATTCACCCCTCCACTTT.

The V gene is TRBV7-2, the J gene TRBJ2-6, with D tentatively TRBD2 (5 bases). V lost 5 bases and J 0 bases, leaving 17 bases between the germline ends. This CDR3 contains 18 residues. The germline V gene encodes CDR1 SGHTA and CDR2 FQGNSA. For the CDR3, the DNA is TGTGCCAGCAGCCTCTTGTCGGCACGGGGCTCTGGGGCCAACGTCCTGACTTTC. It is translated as CASSLLSARGSGANVLTF.

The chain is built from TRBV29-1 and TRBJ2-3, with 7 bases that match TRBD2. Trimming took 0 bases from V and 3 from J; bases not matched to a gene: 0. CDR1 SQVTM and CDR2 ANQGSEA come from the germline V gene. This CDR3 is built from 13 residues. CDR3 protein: CSVEERGTDTQYF. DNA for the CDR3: TGCAGCGTTGAAGAGCGGGGGACAGATACGCAGTATTTT.

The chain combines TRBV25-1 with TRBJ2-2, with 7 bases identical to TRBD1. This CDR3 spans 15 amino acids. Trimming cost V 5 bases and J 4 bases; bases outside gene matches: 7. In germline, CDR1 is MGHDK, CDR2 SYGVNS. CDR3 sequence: CASSPLDRATGELFF. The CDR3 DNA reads TGTGCCAGCAGTCCGCTCGACAGGGCCACCGGGGAGCTGTTTTTT.

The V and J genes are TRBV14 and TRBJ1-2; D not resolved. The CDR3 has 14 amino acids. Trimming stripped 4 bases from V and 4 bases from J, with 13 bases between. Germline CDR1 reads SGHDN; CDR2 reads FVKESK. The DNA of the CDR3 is TGTGCCAGCAGCCCCCACGACAACTCCTATGGCTACACCTTC. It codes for CASSPHDNSYGYTF.

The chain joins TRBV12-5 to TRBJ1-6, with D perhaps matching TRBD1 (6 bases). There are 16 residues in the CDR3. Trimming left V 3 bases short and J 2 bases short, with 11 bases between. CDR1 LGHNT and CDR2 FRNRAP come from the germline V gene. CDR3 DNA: TGTGCTAGTGGTTTTACAGGGCTTACCTATAATTCACCCCTCCACTTT. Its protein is CASGFTGLTYNSPLHF.

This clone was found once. In DNA form, the CDR3 reads TGTGCCTGGACCCTTAGCGGGGGGGCTCCCTACGAGCAGTACTTC. Residues: CAWTLSGGAPYEQYF. The chain recombines TRBV30 with TRBJ2-7; 11 positions match TRBD2. V trimming: 4 bases; J trimming: 2 bases; junction bases outside the gene matches: 7. The CDR3 contains 15 residues. Looked up from germline, CDR1 is GTSNPN and CDR2 is SVGIG (reference sequence).

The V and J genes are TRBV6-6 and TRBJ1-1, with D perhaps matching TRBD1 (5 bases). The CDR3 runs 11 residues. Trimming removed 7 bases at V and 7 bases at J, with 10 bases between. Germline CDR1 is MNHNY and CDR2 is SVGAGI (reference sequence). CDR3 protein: CASTPGLEAFF. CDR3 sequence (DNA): TGTGCCAGCACCCCGGGACTTGAAGCTTTCTTT.

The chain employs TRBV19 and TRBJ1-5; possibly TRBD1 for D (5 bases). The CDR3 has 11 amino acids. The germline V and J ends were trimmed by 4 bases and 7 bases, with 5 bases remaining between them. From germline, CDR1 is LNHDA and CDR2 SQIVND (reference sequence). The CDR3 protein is CASSRGQPQHF. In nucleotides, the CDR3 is TGTGCCAGTAGTAGGGGCCAGCCCCAGCATTTT.

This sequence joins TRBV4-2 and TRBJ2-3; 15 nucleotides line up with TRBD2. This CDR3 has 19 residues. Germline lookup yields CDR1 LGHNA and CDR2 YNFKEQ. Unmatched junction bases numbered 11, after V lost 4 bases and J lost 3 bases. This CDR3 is CASSPGLAGGKGGTDTQYF. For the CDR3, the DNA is TGTGCCAGCAGCCCGGGACTAGCGGGGGGCAAAGGGGGAACAGATACGCAGTATTTT.

The CDR3 DNA reads as TGTGCCAAACAGGTTGGGAACTACAATGAGCAGTTCTTC. As protein: CAKQVGNYNEQFF. V is TRBV30 and J is TRBJ2-1; possibly TRBD1 for D (5 bases). The CDR3 contains 13 residues. With 8 bases removed from V and 3 bases from J, the gap between germline ends came to 14 bases. Germline CDR1 GTSNPN, CDR2 SVGIG (reference sequence).

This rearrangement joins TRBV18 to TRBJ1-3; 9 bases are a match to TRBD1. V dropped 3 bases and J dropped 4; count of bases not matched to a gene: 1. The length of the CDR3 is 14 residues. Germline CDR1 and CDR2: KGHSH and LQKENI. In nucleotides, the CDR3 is TGTGCCAGCTCACCGGACAGGGGAGGAAACACCATATATTTT. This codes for CASSPDRGGNTIYF.

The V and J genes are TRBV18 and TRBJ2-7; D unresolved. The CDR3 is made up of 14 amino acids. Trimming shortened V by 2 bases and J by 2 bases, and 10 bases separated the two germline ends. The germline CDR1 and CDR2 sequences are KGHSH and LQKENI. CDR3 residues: CASSPLGSTYEQYF. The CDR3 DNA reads TGTGCCAGCTCACCATTGGGCAGCACCTACGAGCAGTACTTC.

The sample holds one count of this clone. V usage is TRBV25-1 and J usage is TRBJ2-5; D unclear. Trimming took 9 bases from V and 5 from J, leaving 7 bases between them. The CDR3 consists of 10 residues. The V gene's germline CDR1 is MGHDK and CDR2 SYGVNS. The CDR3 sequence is CASSEETQYF. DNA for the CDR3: TGTGCCAGTTCGGAGGAGACCCAGTACTTC.

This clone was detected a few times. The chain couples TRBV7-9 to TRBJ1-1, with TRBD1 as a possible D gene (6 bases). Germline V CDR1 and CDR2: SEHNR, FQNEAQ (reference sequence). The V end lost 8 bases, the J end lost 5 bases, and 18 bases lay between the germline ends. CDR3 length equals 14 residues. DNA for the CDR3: TGTGCCAGCGGAGGAGCGGGGGCCCTTACTGAAGCTTTCTTT. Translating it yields CASGGAGALTEAFF.

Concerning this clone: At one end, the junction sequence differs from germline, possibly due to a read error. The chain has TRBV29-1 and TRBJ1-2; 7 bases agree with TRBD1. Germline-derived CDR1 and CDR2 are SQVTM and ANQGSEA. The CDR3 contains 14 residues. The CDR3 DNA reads TGCAGCGATGAAGGGGGCAGGGGGTCCTATGGCTACACCTTC. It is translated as CSDEGGRGSYGYTF.

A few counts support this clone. CDR3 bases: TGTGCCAGCAGCTTAGCCTGGGGCTCCGGGGAGCTGTTTTTT. It yields the protein CASSLAWGSGELFF. The chain joins TRBV7-9 to TRBJ2-2; D might be TRBD1 (5 bases). V was pared by 0 bases and J by 6 bases, with 8 bases between. Germline CDR1 SEHNR, CDR2 FQNEAQ (reference sequence). The CDR3 totals 14 residues.